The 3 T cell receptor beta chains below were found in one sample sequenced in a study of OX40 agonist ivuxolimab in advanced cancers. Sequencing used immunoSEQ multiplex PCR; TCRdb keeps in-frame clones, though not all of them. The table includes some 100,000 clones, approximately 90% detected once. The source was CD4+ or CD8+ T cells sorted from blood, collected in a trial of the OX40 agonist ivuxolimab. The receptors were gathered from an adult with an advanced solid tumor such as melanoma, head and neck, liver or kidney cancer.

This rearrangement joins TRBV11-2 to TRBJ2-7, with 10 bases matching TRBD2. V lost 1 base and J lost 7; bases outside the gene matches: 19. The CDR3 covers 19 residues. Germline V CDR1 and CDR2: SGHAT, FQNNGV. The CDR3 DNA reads TGTGCCAGCAGCTTAGGGAGTCTAGCGGGAGTTGGAGGGTCGGAAGAGCAGTACTTC. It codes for CASSLGSLAGVGGSEEQYF.

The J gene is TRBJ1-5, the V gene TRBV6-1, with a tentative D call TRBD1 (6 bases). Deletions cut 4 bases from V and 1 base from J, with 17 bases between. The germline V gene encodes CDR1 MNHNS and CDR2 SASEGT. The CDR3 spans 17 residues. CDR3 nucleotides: TGTGCCAGCAGTGGATCCGCGGGGGCGAGAAGCAATCAGCCCCAGCATTTT. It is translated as CASSGSAGARSNQPQHF.

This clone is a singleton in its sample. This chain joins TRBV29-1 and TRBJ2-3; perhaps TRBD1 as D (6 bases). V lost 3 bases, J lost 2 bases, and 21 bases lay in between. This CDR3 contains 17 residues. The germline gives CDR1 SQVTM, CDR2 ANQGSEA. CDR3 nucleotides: TGCAGCGTTGACCCGAAGACAGGTCAGGGGATCACAGATACGCAGTATTTT. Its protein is CSVDPKTGQGITDTQYF.